Listed below are T cell receptor beta chains from one sample, sequenced in a study of blood T cell repertoires in COVID-19. Here immunoSEQ multiplex PCR was the method, and the copy in TCRdb shows in-frame clones only, minus some. Here the sample spans 45,000 to 65,000 clones, roughly 86% being singletons. Sequencing input: peripheral blood. All receptors come from a man aged 80 or over with active COVID-19. The CDR3 runs from the conserved cysteine through the conserved F or W. The D gene is left open where the match is weak. Size values are once, few and many counts, or a class for expanded clones, and some rows have none.

V: TRBV18; D: TRBD2; size: .; J: TRBJ2-1; DNA: TGTGCCAGCTCACCACGCGGGAGCAATGAGCAGTTCTTC; CDR3: CASSPRGSNEQFF
V: TRBV6-2/TRBV6-3; D: .; size: .; J: TRBJ1-2; DNA: TGTGCCAGCAGTTACTCGACTCAGGGAAGTGGCTACACCTTC; CDR3: CASSYSTQGSGYTF
V: TRBV9; D: TRBD1; size: .; J: TRBJ1-2; DNA: TGTGCCAGCAGCGTAGGTGGGACAGGGTGGGACGGCTACACCTTC; CDR3: CASSVGGTGWDGYTF
V: TRBV7-9; D: .; size: .; J: TRBJ2-1; DNA: TGTGCCAGCAGCACGAAAGCGGGCTACTACAATGAGCAGTTCTTC; CDR3: CASSTKAGYYNEQFF
V: TRBV6-5; D: TRBD1; size: .; J: TRBJ2-7; DNA: TGTGCCAGCAGTTTAAGGACAGGGGAAACCTACGAGCAGTACTTC; CDR3: CASSLRTGETYEQYF
V: TRBV7-3; D: .; size: .; J: TRBJ1-1; DNA: TGTGCCAGCAGCTTAAGTAGGAACACTGAAGCTTTCTTT; CDR3: CASSLSRNTEAFF
V: TRBV5-4; D: TRBD2; size: .; J: TRBJ2-7; DNA: TGTGCCAGCAGCCCGGGGACTAGCGGGGGCTCCTACGAGCAGTACTTC; CDR3: CASSPGTSGGSYEQYF
V: TRBV18; D: TRBD2; size: .; J: TRBJ2-5; DNA: TGTGCCAGCTCACCGGTTAAGGCTAGCGGGCAAGAGACCCAGTACTTC; CDR3: CASSPVKASGQETQYF
V: TRBV6-1; D: TRBD1; size: .; J: TRBJ2-3; DNA: TGTGCCAGCAGTGACCTGACAGGGGGCCGCACAGATACGCAGTATTTT; CDR3: CASSDLTGGRTDTQYF
V: TRBV12-2; D: .; size: .; J: TRBJ2-5; DNA: TGTGCAAGTCGCTTAGATTTTTGCGGGAGGGCCCGAGAGACCCAGTACTTC; CDR3: CASRLDFCGRARETQYF
V: TRBV28; D: TRBD1; size: .; J: TRBJ1-1; DNA: TGTGCCAGCAGTTCACAGGGGGTTGAAGCTTTCTTT; CDR3: CASSSQGVEAFF
V: TRBV7-2; D: .; size: .; J: TRBJ2-3; DNA: TGTGCCAGCAGCAGGGGGTGGGCAGATACGCAGTATTTT; CDR3: CASSRGWADTQYF
V: TRBV19; D: TRBD2; size: .; J: TRBJ2-1; DNA: TGTGCCAGTAGTATTGGAAGTGGACTAGCGGGATACAATGAGCAGTTCTTC; CDR3: CASSIGSGLAGYNEQFF
V: TRBV4-3; D: .; size: few; J: TRBJ2-7; DNA: TGCGCCAGCAGCCGCACACCAGGGTCCGAGCAGTACTTC; CDR3: CASSRTPGSEQYF
V: TRBV6-5; D: TRBD1; size: .; J: TRBJ1-6; DNA: TGTGCCAGCAGCCCCGGGACAGGGGGTTCACCCCTCCACTTT; CDR3: CASSPGTGGSPLHF